These T cell receptor beta chains were read from a single sample in a study of blood T cell repertoires in COVID-19. The table came from immunoSEQ multiplex PCR; TCRdb's copy has only in-frame clones and leaves some out. In the table there are fewer than 300,000 clones, nearly 85% of which are singletons. The material sequenced was peripheral blood. The source is a human donor in a cohort sampled during active COVID-19. The CDR3 runs from the conserved cysteine through the conserved F or W. Fields, in order: V gene, D gene, clone size, J gene, CDR3 protein, CDR3 DNA. D genes are given only for firm matches. Expanded clones get a size class; other rows say once, few or many, or leave the size out.

TRBV6-6	.	few	TRBJ1-2	CASRTVANYGYTF	TGTGCCAGCAGAACGGTCGCTAACTATGGCTACACCTTC
TRBV5-1	TRBD2	.	TRBJ2-3	CASSLAGSGRTDTQYF	TGCGCCAGCAGCTTGGCGGGTAGCGGGAGAACAGATACGCAGTATTTT
TRBV28	TRBD1	.	TRBJ1-5	CASRLGQGGQPQHF	TGTGCCAGCAGATTGGGACAGGGAGGACAGCCCCAGCATTTT
TRBV15	TRBD1	.	TRBJ2-5	CATSRDGTGQETQYF	TGTGCCACCAGCAGAGACGGGACAGGACAAGAGACCCAGTACTTC
TRBV5-4	.	.	TRBJ2-3	CASSLTVSTDTQYF	TGTGCCAGCAGCTTGACAGTGAGCACAGATACGCAGTATTTT
TRBV5-1	.	once	TRBJ2-1	CASSGLATIYNEQFF	TGCGCCAGCAGTGGGCTAGCGACAATCTACAATGAGCAGTTCTTC
TRBV7-3	TRBD2	.	TRBJ2-3	CASSPLPGGLTDTQYF	TGTGCCAGCAGCCCCCTGCCGGGAGGGCTCACAGATACGCAGTATTTT
TRBV7-2	TRBD2	.	TRBJ2-3	CASSFLSQRGWADTQYF	TGTGCCAGCAGCTTCCTCTCACAGCGGGGGTGGGCAGATACGCAGTATTTT
TRBV9	.	.	TRBJ1-6	CASSPNPTGLPLHF	TGTGCCAGCAGCCCCAACCCGACAGGTCTACCCCTCCACTTT
TRBV5-6	.	.	TRBJ1-2	CASSFEKANYGYTF	TGTGCCAGCAGCTTCGAGAAAGCTAACTATGGCTACACCTTC
TRBV7-8	TRBD1	.	TRBJ1-1	CASSRGQAEAFF	TGTGCCAGCAGCAGAGGACAGGCCGAAGCTTTCTTT
TRBV29-1	.	.	TRBJ1-1	CSVQRALNTEAFF	TGCAGCGTTCAGAGGGCTTTGAACACTGAAGCTTTCTTT
TRBV4-3	.	.	TRBJ2-2	CASSQDGGGDTGELFF	TGCGCCAGCAGCCAAGATGGCGGGGGCGACACCGGGGAGCTGTTTTTT
TRBV3-1/TRBV3-2	TRBD2	.	TRBJ2-1	CASRQTILAGVENEQFF	TGTGCCAGCAGGCAAACGATTCTAGCGGGAGTAGAAAATGAGCAGTTCTTC
TRBV28	.	.	TRBJ1-1	CASSLGGLYRGTEAFF	TGTGCCAGCAGTTTAGGGGGCCTTTACCGAGGGACTGAAGCTTTCTTT
TRBV7-9	.	.	TRBJ2-7	CASSKSWETRTYEQYF	TGTGCCAGCAGTAAAAGCTGGGAGACTAGAACCTACGAGCAGTACTTC
TRBV5-1	TRBD2	.	TRBJ2-7	CASRQVSGGFYEQYF	TGCGCCAGCAGGCAGGTTAGCGGGGGGTTCTACGAGCAGTACTTC
TRBV15	TRBD1	.	TRBJ1-1	CATSRDPGGNTEAFF	TGTGCCACCAGCAGAGATCCAGGGGGGAACACTGAAGCTTTCTTT
TRBV6-5	TRBD1	.	TRBJ2-5	CASSPGTGKETQYF	TGTGCCAGCAGTCCTGGGACAGGGAAAGAGACCCAGTACTTC
TRBV7-9	TRBD1	.	TRBJ1-5	CASSLGQGDQPQHF	TGTGCCAGCAGCTTAGGTCAGGGGGATCAGCCCCAGCATTTT
TRBV4-1	.	.	TRBJ2-2	CASSQVAGWVTGELFF	TGCGCCAGCAGCCAAGTTGCAGGGTGGGTAACCGGGGAGCTGTTTTTT
TRBV15	.	.	TRBJ2-7	CATSRDKGSPEQYF	TGTGCCACCAGCAGAGATAAGGGGTCCCCCGAGCAGTACTTC
TRBV29-1	.	.	TRBJ2-7	CSVGTGDEQYF	TGCAGCGTTGGGACGGGGGACGAGCAGTACTTC
TRBV7-9	TRBD1	.	TRBJ1-1	CASSLMDRGLAGTEAFF	TGTGCCAGCAGCCTGATGGACAGGGGCTTAGCTGGCACTGAAGCTTTCTTT
TRBV18	.	once	TRBJ2-3	CASSPRAGAAQGDTQYF	TGTGCCAGCTCACCTCGCGCGGGCGCGGCCCAAGGGGATACGCAGTATTTT
TRBV6-5	.	.	TRBJ1-3	CASRGGIPSGNTIYF	TGTGCCAGCAGGGGCGGGATTCCTTCTGGAAACACCATATATTTT
TRBV7-6	.	.	TRBJ2-2	CATNGRSLAGGGGELFF	TGTGCCACCAACGGACGTAGCCTAGCCGGGGGAGGCGGGGAGCTGTTTTTT
TRBV19	TRBD1	.	TRBJ1-1	CASSKQGTLNTEAFF	TGTGCCAGTAGTAAACAGGGGACTTTGAACACTGAAGCTTTCTTT
TRBV5-1	TRBD1	.	TRBJ2-3	CASSTRTGRDTQYF	TGCGCCAGCAGCACACGGACAGGGAGAGATACGCAGTATTTT
TRBV7-8	TRBD2	.	TRBJ2-1	CASSNRLAGRVYNEQFF	TGTGCCAGCAGCAATAGACTAGCGGGCCGAGTCTACAATGAGCAGTTCTTC
TRBV6-5	TRBD1	.	TRBJ2-1	CASGQGSRNEQFF	TGTGCCAGCGGACAGGGGAGTCGCAATGAGCAGTTCTTC
TRBV2	.	.	TRBJ1-5	CASSEQGLQPQHF	TGTGCCAGCAGTGAACAGGGCCTTCAGCCCCAGCATTTT
TRBV9	TRBD2	.	TRBJ2-7	CASSVGSGTTYEQYF	TGTGCCAGCAGCGTAGGTAGCGGGACTACCTACGAGCAGTACTTC
TRBV6-5	.	.	TRBJ2-3	CASSEYSFDTQYF	TGTGCCAGCTCGGAGTATAGCTTCGATACGCAGTATTTT
TRBV7-9	TRBD1	.	TRBJ1-4	CASSRTGSNEKLFF	TGTGCCAGCAGCCGGACAGGGTCTAATGAAAAACTGTTTTTT
TRBV11-3	.	.	TRBJ2-5	CASSLGEATQYF	TGTGCCAGCAGCTTAGGGGAGGCGACCCAGTACTTC
TRBV5-4	.	.	TRBJ1-2	CASSSDSPYGYTF	TGTGCCAGCAGCTCGGACAGCCCCTATGGCTACACCTTC
TRBV10-2	.	.	TRBJ1-5	CASSESDGGMNQPQHF	TGCGCCAGCAGTGAGTCGGATGGGGGGATGAATCAGCCCCAGCATTTT
TRBV12-1	.	few	TRBJ1-5	CASRGWEGGRGNQPQHF	TGTGCCAGCCGCGGTTGGGAAGGGGGCAGAGGCAATCAGCCCCAGCATTTT
TRBV6-5	.	.	TRBJ1-4	CASNPAAATNEKLFF	TGTGCCAGCAATCCCGCGGCTGCAACTAATGAAAAACTGTTTTTT
TRBV3-1/TRBV3-2	TRBD1	.	TRBJ1-1	CASSTTGFNTEAFF	TGTGCCAGCAGCACGACAGGGTTTAACACTGAAGCTTTCTTT
TRBV5-6	TRBD2	.	TRBJ2-5	CASSFPLAGGQETQYF	TGTGCCAGCAGCTTTCCCCTAGCGGGGGGACAAGAGACCCAGTACTTC
TRBV4-1	TRBD2	.	TRBJ2-1	CASSQHLAGPIYEQFF	TGCGCCAGCAGCCAACACCTAGCGGGACCTATATATGAGCAGTTCTTC
TRBV18	.	.	TRBJ2-1	CASSQGEATAQFF	TGTGCCAGCTCACAAGGGGAGGCCACAGCGCAGTTCTTC
TRBV13	TRBD1	.	TRBJ1-2	CASSSDRGDYGYTF	TGTGCCAGCAGCTCCGACAGGGGTGATTATGGCTACACCTTC
TRBV5-5	TRBD1	.	TRBJ2-2	CASSLVTGVGNGELFF	TGTGCCAGCAGCTTGGTTACAGGGGTTGGGAACGGGGAGCTGTTTTTT
TRBV6-2/TRBV6-3	TRBD1	.	TRBJ2-7	CASSFLQGNEQYF	TGTGCCAGCAGTTTCCTACAGGGGAACGAGCAGTACTTC
TRBV3-1/TRBV3-2	.	.	TRBJ2-7	CASSQDQYRYLVYEQYF	TGTGCCAGCAGCCAAGACCAATACCGGTATCTCGTCTACGAGCAGTACTTC
TRBV5-6	TRBD2	.	TRBJ2-7	CASSLEGGGTYEQYF	TGTGCCAGCAGCTTGGAGGGCGGGGGGACCTACGAGCAGTACTTC
TRBV19	.	.	TRBJ2-2	CASSMTRGGKNTGELFF	TGTGCCAGTAGTATGACGAGAGGGGGAAAGAACACCGGGGAGCTGTTTTTT